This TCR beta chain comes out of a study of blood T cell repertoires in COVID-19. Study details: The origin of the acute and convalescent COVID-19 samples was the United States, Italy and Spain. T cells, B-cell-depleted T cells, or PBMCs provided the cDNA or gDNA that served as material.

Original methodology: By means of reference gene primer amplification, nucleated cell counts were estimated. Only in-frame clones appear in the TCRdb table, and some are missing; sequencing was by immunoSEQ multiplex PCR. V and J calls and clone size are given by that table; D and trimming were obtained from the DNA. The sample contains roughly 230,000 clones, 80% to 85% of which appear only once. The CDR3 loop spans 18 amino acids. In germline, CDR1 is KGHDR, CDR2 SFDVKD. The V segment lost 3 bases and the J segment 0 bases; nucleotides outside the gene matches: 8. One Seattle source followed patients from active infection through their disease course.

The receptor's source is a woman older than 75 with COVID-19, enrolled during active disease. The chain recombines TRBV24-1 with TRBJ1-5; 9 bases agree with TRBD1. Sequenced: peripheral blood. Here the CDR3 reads CATSDAGTGRVSNQPQHF. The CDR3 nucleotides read TGTGCCACCAGTGATGCCGGGACAGGGAGGGTTAGCAATCAGCCCCAGCATTTT.